The 8 T cell receptor beta chains reported below all come from one sample, sequenced in a study of shared clonotypes between healthy human individuals (dated by TCRdb to the early 2020s). The receptor library was made with the immunoSEQ multiplex PCR assay. Entries here come from immuneACCESS through TCRdb and include only in-frame sequences with V and J called. Some clones fail to appear in such tables; in the studies checked, an unresolved V gene covers under half of the shortfall, and the cause of the remainder is unknown. Present in this sample are under 2,500,000 clones, under 97% of which were seen just once. The ten most abundant clones make up roughly 0.13% of the sample. The sequenced sample consisted of naive CD4+ T cells sorted from blood. The meaning of the sample's cell subset or site label: CD45RA+ positively selected. These receptor sequences come from a man between 18 and 35 years old in good health.

This clone was picked up one time. The chain joins TRBV5-1 to TRBJ1-2; tentatively, D is TRBD1 (5 bases). Germline assignment: CDR1 SGHRS and CDR2 YFSETQ. The length of the CDR3 is 15 residues. The V gene lost 0 bases and the J gene lost 6 bases, with 15 bases spanning the gap. The CDR3 reads CASSLDGAGWDGYTF. As DNA, the CDR3 is TGCGCCAGCAGCTTGGATGGCGCAGGGTGGGATGGCTACACCTTC.

V and J are TRBV11-2 and TRBJ2-2, with 7 bases identical to TRBD2. The trim removed 5 bases at V and 0 bases at J, leaving 9 bases unmatched. This CDR3 has 17 residues. Germline V gives CDR1 SGHAT, CDR2 FQNNGV. CDR3 DNA sequence: TGTGCCAGCAGCCCACCTGGACTAGGACCGAACACCGGGGAGCTGTTTTTT. It specifies CASSPPGLGPNTGELFF.

The genes are TRBV27 and TRBJ2-4, with TRBD1 identical over 11 bases. Per germline, CDR1 MNHEY and CDR2 SMNVEV (reference sequence). CDR3 size: 16 residues. The V and J ends lost 5 bases and 1 base, in that order; junction bases with no gene match: 4. The CDR3 DNA follows: TGTGCCAGCAGTCTGGGACAGGGGGAGGCCAAAAACATTCAGTACTTC. This encodes CASSLGQGEAKNIQYF.

The chain links TRBV7-9 to TRBJ1-2, with TRBD1 identical over 7 bases. CDR1 is SEHNR, CDR2 FQNEAQ, per germline (reference sequence). J was trimmed by 5 bases and V by 4 bases; bases with no gene match: 4. CDR3 length: 13 amino acids. The CDR3 sequence: CASSSDREYGYTF. CDR3 bases: TGTGCCAGCAGCTCCGACAGGGAATATGGCTACACCTTC.

The chain recombines TRBV11-2 with TRBJ2-7; perhaps D is TRBD1 or TRBD2 (5 bases each). The CDR3 is 14 amino acids. V was trimmed by 7 bases and J by 3 bases, leaving 16 bases between them. CDR1 is SGHAT, CDR2 FQNNGV, per germline. The CDR3 coding sequence is TGTGCCAGCACCGTCCGGGACGGTGACTACGAGCAGTACTTC. It codes for CASTVRDGDYEQYF.

The CDR3 here is CATGTASYNEQFF. CDR3 nucleotides: TGTGCCACCGGGACAGCCTCCTACAATGAGCAGTTCTTC. This chain uses TRBV7-9 with TRBJ2-1, with 7 bases lining up with TRBD1. CDR3 length: 13 amino acids. V was clipped by 10 bases and J by 0 bases; unmatched bases: 3. Germline V gives CDR1 SEHNR, CDR2 FQNEAQ (reference sequence).

The chain employs TRBV30 and TRBJ2-7; D is undetermined. V was pared by 1 base and J by 0 bases, with 7 bases between. CDR1 and CDR2 from the germline V gene are GTSNPN and SVGIG (reference sequence). The CDR3 consists of 13 residues. The CDR3 sequence: CAWSEDGSYEQYF. The CDR3 region has the DNA TGTGCCTGGAGTGAAGACGGCTCCTACGAGCAGTACTTC. The full variable domain, with the rest looked up from reference TRBV30 and TRBJ2-7, is SQTIHQWPATLVQPVGSPLSLECTVEGTSNPNLYWYRQAAGRGLQLLFYSVGIGQISSEVPQNLSASRPQDRQFILSSKKLLLSDSGFYLCAWSEDGSYEQYFGPGTRLTVT.

The chain employs TRBV6-5 and TRBJ1-3; the match to TRBD1 covers 7 bases. The CDR3 spans 14 residues. The J segment lost 2 bases and the V segment lost 6 bases, leaving 4 bases of the junction unmatched. CDR1 MNHEY and CDR2 SVGAGI come from the germline V gene. CDR3 sequence: CASRAGGTGNTIYF. The CDR3 DNA reads as TGTGCCAGCAGGGCAGGGGGAACTGGAAACACCATATATTTT.